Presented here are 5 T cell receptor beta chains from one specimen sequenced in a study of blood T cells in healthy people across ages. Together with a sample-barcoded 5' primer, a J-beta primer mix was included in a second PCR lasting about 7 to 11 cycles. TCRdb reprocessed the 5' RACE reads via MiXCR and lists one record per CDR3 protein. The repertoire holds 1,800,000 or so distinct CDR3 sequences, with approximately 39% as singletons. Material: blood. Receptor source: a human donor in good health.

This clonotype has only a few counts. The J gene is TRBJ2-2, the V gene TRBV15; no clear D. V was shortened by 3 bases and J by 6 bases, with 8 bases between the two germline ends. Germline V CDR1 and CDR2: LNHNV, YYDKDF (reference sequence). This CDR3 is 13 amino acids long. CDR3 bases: TGTGCCACCAGCAGTACTTTCGCCGGGGAGCTGTTTTTT. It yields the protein CATSSTFAGELFF.

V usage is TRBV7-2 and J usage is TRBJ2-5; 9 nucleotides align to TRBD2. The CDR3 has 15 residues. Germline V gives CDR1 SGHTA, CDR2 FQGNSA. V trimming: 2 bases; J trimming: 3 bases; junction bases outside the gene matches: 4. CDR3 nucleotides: TGTGCCAGCAGCTTATTGTCTAGCGGGAAAGAGACCCAGTACTTC. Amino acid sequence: CASSLLSSGKETQYF.

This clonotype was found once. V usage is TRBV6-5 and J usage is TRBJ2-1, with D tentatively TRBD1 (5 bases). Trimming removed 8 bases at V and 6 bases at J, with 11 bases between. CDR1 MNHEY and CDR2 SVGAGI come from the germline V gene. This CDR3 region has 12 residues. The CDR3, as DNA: TGTGCCAGCTTCGACAGTCCCAATGAGCAGTTCTTC. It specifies CASFDSPNEQFF.

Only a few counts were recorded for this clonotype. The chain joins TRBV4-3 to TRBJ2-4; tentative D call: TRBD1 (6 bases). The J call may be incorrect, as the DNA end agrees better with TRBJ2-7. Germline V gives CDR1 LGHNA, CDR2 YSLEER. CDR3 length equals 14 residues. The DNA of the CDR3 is TGCGCCAGCAGCCAACTCCAACAGGGTTACGAGCAGTACTTC. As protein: CASSQLQQGYEQYF.

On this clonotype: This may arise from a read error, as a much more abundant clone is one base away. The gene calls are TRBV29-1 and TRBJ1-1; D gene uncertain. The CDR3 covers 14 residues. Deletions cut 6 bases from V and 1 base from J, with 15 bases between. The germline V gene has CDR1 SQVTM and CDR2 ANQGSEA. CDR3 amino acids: CSVIGRARNTEAFF. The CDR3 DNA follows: TGCAGCGTCATTGGGCGGGCTAGGAACACTGAAGCTTTCTTT.